This entry features one TCR beta chain sequence. Antigen: not known. Primers for the PCR totalled 60 Vbeta and 13 Jbeta. This table comes from immunoSEQ multiplex PCR, and its TCRdb copy is limited to in-frame clones, with some not included. The profile shows around 99,000 clones, around 77% of them singletons. This record comes from a study of cytomegalovirus exposure and HLA in healthy donors. Findings and limits, study-wide: Per a prior analysis, the majority of TCR beta V segments were productive roughly 90% or roughly 30% of the time. Rarity characterized most TCR sequences, yet some public TCRs appeared in many donors.

The sequence derives from a man aged 40-55 years in good health and CMV-seronegative. The sequencing input was PBMCs.

The CDR3, as DNA: TGCGCCAGCAGCTTACGGGACAGGGATGGCTACACCTTC. This encodes CASSLRDRDGYTF. The chain couples TRBV5-1 to TRBJ1-2; 9 nucleotides line up with TRBD1. The CDR3 length is 13 residues. J gave up 6 bases and V 2 bases, and 2 bases lay outside the gene matches. The germline V gene encodes CDR1 SGHRS and CDR2 YFSETQ.